What follows are 21 T cell receptor beta chains derived from one specimen sequenced in a study of identifying expanded T cells in peripheral blood. Assay used: immunoSEQ multiplex PCR; TCRdb lists only in-frame clones, some missing. The sample contains 100,000 to 150,000 clones, 75% to 90% of which appear only once. The source material was blood. The receptors were gathered from a person between 18 and 69 years old in good health.

This clone turned up a few times. J is TRBJ2-7 and V is TRBV6-1; D unclear. CDR3 size: 13 residues. Germline V gives CDR1 MNHNS, CDR2 SASEGT. V dropped 5 bases and J dropped 2 bases, with 10 bases sitting between them. The CDR3 DNA follows: TGTGCCAGCAGTTTAATAACTGCCTACGAGCAGTACTTC. Amino acids: CASSLITAYEQYF.

The chain links TRBV5-1 to TRBJ2-5, with a weak D call TRBD1 (6 bases). Trimming left V 4 bases short and J 5 bases short, with 18 bases between. This CDR3 spans 15 amino acids. From germline, CDR1 is SGHRS and CDR2 YFSETQ. CDR3 residues: CASSGGQSGAETQYF. The DNA of the CDR3 is TGCGCCAGCAGCGGTGGACAGAGCGGCGCCGAGACCCAGTACTTC.

The chain combines TRBV5-8 with TRBJ2-6; 7 bases agree with TRBD1. Germline CDR1 is SGHTS and CDR2 is YDEGEE. The trim removed 4 bases at V and 0 bases at J, leaving 7 bases unmatched. The CDR3 consists of 17 residues. CDR3 residues: CASSLTGDNSGANVLTF. The CDR3 bases are TGTGCCAGCAGCCTTACAGGGGACAACTCTGGGGCCAACGTCCTGACTTTC.

The rearrangement links TRBV21-1 to TRBJ2-7; TRBD1, as called in the table, went unchecked against the DNA. TRBV21-1 is marked as a pseudogene. CDR3 length equals 14 residues. In nucleotides, the CDR3 is TGTGCCAGCAGCAAAGGGCTGGGGGCGTACGAGCAGTACTTC. Translation: CASSKGLGAYEQYF.

V is TRBV9 and J is TRBJ2-7; unclear D gene. Deletions cut 4 bases from V and 3 bases from J, with 23 bases between. CDR3 length equals 17 residues. The V gene's germline CDR1 is SGDLS and CDR2 YYNGEE. The CDR3 bases are TGTGCCAGCAGCCCCCAGGTGCAGCCGCAGGTTTTCTACGAGCAGTACTTC. It specifies CASSPQVQPQVFYEQYF.

In the case of this clone: This specimen includes other DNA sequences encoding the same CDR3. V usage is TRBV5-1 and J usage is TRBJ1-4, with D unclear. The germline V and J ends were trimmed by 4 bases and 0 bases, with 7 bases remaining between them. Per germline, CDR1 SGHRS and CDR2 YFSETQ. This CDR3 spans 14 amino acids. The CDR3 coding sequence is TGCGCCAGCAGCCTCACAACAACTAATGAAAAACTGTTTTTT. Translating it yields CASSLTTTNEKLFF. The complete variable domain, with remaining parts taken from reference TRBV5-1 and TRBJ1-4, reads KAGVTQTPRYLIKTRGQQVTLSCSPISGHRSVSWYQQTPGQGLQFLFEYFSETQRNKGNFPGRFSGRQFSNSRSEMNVSTLELGDSALYLCASSLTTTNEKLFFGSGTQLSVL.

This chain joins TRBV7-3 and TRBJ2-2; tentatively, D is TRBD1 or TRBD2 (5 bases each). The CDR3 covers 15 residues. V was trimmed by 3 bases and J by 4 bases, leaving 12 bases between them. Germline CDR1 SGHTA, CDR2 FQGTGA. The CDR3: CASSLVSGRTGELFF. CDR3 sequence (DNA): TGTGCCAGCAGCTTGGTTTCGGGGCGCACCGGGGAGCTGTTTTTT.

The chain links TRBV4-1 to TRBJ2-3; the match to TRBD2 covers 11 bases. The V segment lost 2 bases and the J segment 2 bases; nucleotides outside the gene matches: 18. The germline V gene encodes CDR1 MGHRA and CDR2 YSYEKL. The CDR3 has 21 amino acids. In DNA form, the CDR3 reads TGCGCCAGCAGCCAATACCCTTTGGCTAGCGGGGGGAGGGAGATCACAGATACGCAGTATTTT. It yields the protein CASSQYPLASGGREITDTQYF.

The chain carries TRBV7-9 and TRBJ1-1, with 7 bases matching TRBD1. The germline CDR1 and CDR2 sequences are SEHNR and FQNEAQ (reference sequence). The junction had 5 bases not matched to a gene; V was cut back by 4 bases and J by 6 bases. The CDR3 has 13 residues. The CDR3 here is CASSSTGIAEAFF. In nucleotides, the CDR3 is TGTGCCAGCAGCTCGACAGGGATCGCTGAAGCTTTCTTT.

The chain joins TRBV4-1 to TRBJ2-7, with TRBD2 matching 7 bases. This CDR3 has 14 amino acids. Germline values: CDR1 MGHRA, CDR2 YSYEKL. The V and J ends lost 5 bases and 2 bases, in that order; junction bases with no gene match: 6. The CDR3 DNA sequence: TGCGCCAGCAGCGAAGGACGGGGGGCCTACGAGCAGTACTTC. This sequence encodes CASSEGRGAYEQYF.

The chain links TRBV21-1 to TRBJ2-7. TRBV21-1 is a pseudogene segment. The CDR3 sequence is 14 residues long. For the CDR3, the DNA is TGTGCCAGCAGCATAAAGACCGTCTCCTACGAGCAGTACTTC. As protein: CASSIKTVSYEQYF.

V gene TRBV5-5 combines with J gene TRBJ2-1; 7 positions agree with TRBD2. Germline trimming cut 6 bases from V and 4 bases from J; bases unmatched to any gene: 7. Germline CDR1 and CDR2: SGHKS and YYEKEE (reference sequence). The CDR3 spans 14 residues. The CDR3 loop reads CASTVSGGYNEQFF. DNA for the CDR3: TGTGCCAGCACCGTGTCCGGGGGGTACAATGAGCAGTTCTTC.

CDR3: CASSLTETQYF. The CDR3 DNA reads TGTGCCAGCAGTTTGACAGAGACCCAGTACTTC. The chain joins TRBV6-6 to TRBJ2-5; D remains ambiguous. From germline, CDR1 is MNHNY and CDR2 SVGAGI (reference sequence). Trimming took 4 bases from V and 4 from J, leaving 4 bases between them. The CDR3 has 11 amino acids.

V is TRBV18 and J is TRBJ1-3; D not resolved. In germline, CDR1 is KGHSH, CDR2 LQKENI. This CDR3 contains 17 residues. The ends were cut back, 6 bases at V and 0 bases at J, with 18 bases in the middle. Written as DNA, the CDR3 is TGTGCCAGCTCCCAACCAAGAACCCAGAGCTCTGGAAACACCATATATTTT. The encoded protein is CASSQPRTQSSGNTIYF. The whole variable domain, remainder taken from reference TRBV18 and TRBJ1-3, is NAGVMQNPRHLVRRRGQEARLRCSPMKGHSHVYWYRQLPEEGLKFMVYLQKENIIDESGMPKERFSAEFPKEGPSILRIQQVVRGDSAAYFCASSQPRTQSSGNTIYFGEGSWLTVV.

This chain joins TRBV5-8 and TRBJ1-4, with D uncertain. The CDR3 contains 13 residues. Trimming took 0 bases from V and 8 from J, leaving 8 bases between them. Germline lookup yields CDR1 SGHTS and CDR2 YDEGEE. For the CDR3, the DNA is TGTGCCAGCAGCTTGGTGGAGGGCGAAAAACTGTTTTTT. Its translation is CASSLVEGEKLFF.

This clone appeared a few times. The chain couples TRBV6-5 to TRBJ2-7, with a possible D match to TRBD1 (6 bases). The CDR3 length is 13 residues. Looked up from germline, CDR1 is MNHEY and CDR2 is SVGAGI. V lost 5 bases to trimming and J lost 7 bases, with 15 bases between them. The CDR3 region has the DNA TGTGCCAGCAGTAACATACAGGGTACGGAGCAGTACTTC. It yields the protein CASSNIQGTEQYF.

The rearrangement links TRBV7-2 to TRBJ2-5; D perhaps matches TRBD1 (6 bases). The CDR3 loop spans 12 amino acids. Germline V CDR1 and CDR2: SGHTA, FQGNSA. V was shortened by 6 bases and J by 7 bases, with 12 bases between the two germline ends. CDR3 sequence reads: CASRGGSRTQYF. The CDR3 nucleotides are TGTGCCAGCAGAGGGGGAAGCAGGACCCAGTACTTC. Drawing the rest from reference TRBV7-2 and TRBJ2-5, the complete variable domain is GAGVSQSPSNKVTEKGKDVELRCDPISGHTALYWYRQSLGQGLEFLIYFQGNSAPDKSGLPSDRFSAERTGGSVSTLTIQRTQQEDSAVYLCASRGGSRTQYFGPGTRLLVL.

As concerns this clone: Without the conserved terminal phenylalanine or tryptophan, this CDR3 likely stems from a read error. The limits of the CDR3 on the DNA are not certain, so only TCRdb's listed CDR3 is given. This chain joins TRBV21-1 and TRBJ2-7; the table's D call of TRBD2 was not tested on the DNA. TRBV21-1 is a recognized pseudogene. The CDR3 adds up to 9 amino acids, both ends counted. CDR3 sequence reads: CASSKEGRD.

This chain uses TRBV18 with TRBJ2-2; TRBD1 or TRBD2 may be the D gene (5 bases each). Trimming removed 3 bases at V and 5 bases at J, with 13 bases between. CDR1 KGHSH and CDR2 LQKENI come from the germline V gene. CDR3 size: 15 residues. For the CDR3, the DNA is TGTGCCAGCTCACCGCTGGGGGTTGGAACCGGGGAGCTGTTTTTT. Encoded protein: CASSPLGVGTGELFF.

The chain is built from TRBV19 and TRBJ1-2; D may be TRBD1 (5 bases). Per the germline V gene, CDR1 is LNHDA and CDR2 is SQIVND (reference sequence). This CDR3 spans 15 amino acids. V lost 1 base and J 7 bases, leaving 16 bases between the germline ends. Here the CDR3 reads CASSIGGTEISGYTF. CDR3 nucleotides: TGTGCCAGTAGTATAGGAGGGACGGAGATATCTGGCTACACCTTC.

The sample holds a few counts of this clone. The chain links TRBV7-2 to TRBJ1-2; tentative D call: TRBD1 (6 bases). Germline V gives CDR1 SGHTA, CDR2 FQGNSA. V was cut by 5 bases and J by 9 bases, with 13 bases left in between. This CDR3 region has 12 residues. CDR3 residues: CASSVHQGSYTF. In DNA form, the CDR3 reads TGTGCCAGCAGCGTACACCAGGGGAGCTACACCTTC.